The clone carrying this TCR beta chain has at least ten counts. Its specificity is not known. The entry originates in a study of neurological immune-mediated disorders. Study overall: Relapsing-remitting patients made up about 90% of the roughly 34 multiple sclerosis patients, and secondary progressive patients made up 3.

Each CDR3 protein gets one entry after TCRdb re-called the 5' RACE reads with MiXCR. The table shows approximately 38,000 distinct CDR3 sequences, with 2% to 3% occurring only once. Regarding the study as a whole: A possible signature appeared as one related-CDR3 cluster, in which phylogenetic grouping placed the repertoires of 18 of 34 multiple sclerosis patients. HTLV-1-associated myelopathy had the most TCR clonal expansion, while multiple sclerosis had the least, a level that fell below healthy controls.

Per germline, CDR1 MNHEY and CDR2 SVGAGI. V lost 4 bases, J lost 4 bases, and 4 bases stayed unmatched. The CDR3 is made up of 14 amino acids. The sample consisted of PBMCs. V gene TRBV6-5 combines with J gene TRBJ1-2, with TRBD1 identical over 9 bases. This clonotype was obtained from a man over 45 with multiple sclerosis. CDR3 protein: CASSSPDRGYGYTF. CDR3 coding DNA: TGTGCCAGCAGTTCCCCGGACAGGGGCTATGGCTACACCTTC.